Described below is a single T cell receptor (beta chain) sequence and its context. Its antigen is currently unknown. The treatment was: roughly 11-day PBMC culture with coronavirus spike peptide pools or control peptides (ViraFEST assay). According to the study, CD4+ T cells from the unexposed donor were gathered ahead of the COVID-19 pandemic (2011-2018). The J segment lost 6 bases and the V segment lost 4 bases, leaving 7 bases of the junction unmatched. The CDR3 runs to 13 residues. CDR1 is SQVTM and CDR2 is ANQGSEA in the germline V gene. The source of the sample is a study of vaccination and CD4 T cells after COVID-19. Study details: Post-diagnosis, post-COVID samples were collected after a median around 100 days, ranging 35 to 161. Median time from second vaccine dose to sampling was about 70 days (14 to 241).

At the Johns Hopkins FTIC core, DNA taken from cultured CD4+ T cells was sequenced by way of the Oncomine TCR Beta short-read assay. The authors extracted genomic DNA from cultured CD4+ T cells. Via MiXCR, TCRdb re-called the PCR reads, giving one row per CDR3 protein. The data hold over 9,500 distinct CDR3 sequences, with 30% to 50% observed a single time. Input material: CD4+ T cells from blood, cultured in vitro. This clonotype was obtained from a human donor in good health. J is TRBJ1-1 and V is TRBV29-1; TRBD1 matches 8 bases. CDR3 sequence: CSVAWQGAAEAFF. The CDR3 nucleotides read TGCAGCGTTGCATGGCAGGGGGCCGCTGAAGCTTTCTTT. The full variable domain, rest sourced from reference TRBV29-1 and TRBJ1-1, is SAVISQKPSRDICQRGTSLTIQCQVDSQVTMMFWYRQQPGQSLTLIATANQGSEATYESGFVIDKFPISRPNLTFSTLTVSNMSPEDSSIYLCSVAWQGAAEAFFGQGTRLTVV.